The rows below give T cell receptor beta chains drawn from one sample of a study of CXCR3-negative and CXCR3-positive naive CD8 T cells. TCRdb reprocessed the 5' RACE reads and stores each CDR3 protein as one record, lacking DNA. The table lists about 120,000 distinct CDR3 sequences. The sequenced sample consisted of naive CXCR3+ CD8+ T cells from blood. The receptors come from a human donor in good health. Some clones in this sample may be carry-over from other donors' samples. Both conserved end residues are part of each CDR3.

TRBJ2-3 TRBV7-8 CASSPGVWGATDTQYF
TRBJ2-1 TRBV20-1 CSAPWGIYNEQFF
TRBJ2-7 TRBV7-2 CARSPENRGGHEQYF
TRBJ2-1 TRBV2 CASSGASNEQLF
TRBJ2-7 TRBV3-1 CASSQGRTSGKGEQYF
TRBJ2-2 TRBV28 CASSLRGTGELFF
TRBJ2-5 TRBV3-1 CASSQAGQANQETQYF
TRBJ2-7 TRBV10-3 CAISEGREGIKYLYEQYF
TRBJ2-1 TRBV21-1 CASSKSETSGSINEQFF
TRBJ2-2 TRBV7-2 CASSLWEGGYTGELFF
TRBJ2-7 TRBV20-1 CSASGGGDLDEQYF